Below are 4 T cell receptor beta chains sequenced from a single sample in a study of shared clonotypes between healthy human individuals. Data came from immunoSEQ multiplex PCR; TCRdb stores just in-frame clones and leaves some out. The sample consists of 2 million to 2.5 million clones, roughly 92% of them appearing once. Sequences were obtained from naive CD4+ T cells from PBMCs. Documented subset: CD45RA+ positively selected. These receptors all stem from a young man in good health. Some clones in this sample may be carry-over from other donors' samples.

The CDR3 DNA reads TGTGCCAGCTCACAAGGGTCGGGCACCGGGGAGCTGTTTTTT. Translating gives CASSQGSGTGELFF. V usage is TRBV18 and J usage is TRBJ2-2; D is unresolved. Germline V gene sequence: CDR1 KGHSH, CDR2 LQKENI. This CDR3 region has 14 residues. V lost 4 bases to trimming and J lost 4 bases, with 10 bases between them. The whole variable domain, filled in from reference TRBV18 and TRBJ2-2, reads NAGVMQNPRHLVRRRGQEARLRCSPMKGHSHVYWYRQLPEEGLKFMVYLQKENIIDESGMPKERFSAEFPKEGPSILRIQQVVRGDSAAYFCASSQGSGTGELFFGEGSRLTVL.

The rearrangement uses TRBV6-8 and TRBJ2-7; maybe TRBD1 (5 bases). In germline, CDR1 is MNHGY, CDR2 SAAAGT. Trimming took off 6 bases at V and 6 bases at J, with 21 bases between the two ends. The CDR3 is made up of 15 amino acids. Here the CDR3 reads CASSQGQGIPLEQYF. The CDR3, as DNA: TGTGCCAGCAGCCAAGGGCAGGGAATCCCACTCGAGCAGTACTTC.

The rearrangement links TRBV7-2 to TRBJ2-2; 9 bases are a match to TRBD2. With 5 bases clipped from V and 5 bases from J, the junction kept 6 bases outside the gene matches. CDR3 size: 15 residues. Germline V CDR1 and CDR2: SGHTA, FQGNSA. CDR3 residues: CASSNPRGGTGELFF. The DNA for the CDR3 is TGTGCCAGCAGCAACCCGCGGGGGGGAACCGGGGAGCTGTTTTTT.

This rearrangement joins TRBV18 to TRBJ2-3, with D perhaps given as TRBD1 or TRBD2 (5 bases each). Germline V lookup: CDR1 KGHSH, CDR2 LQKENI. This CDR3 region has 15 residues. V dropped 6 bases and J dropped 1 base, with 14 bases sitting between them. For the CDR3, the DNA is TGTGCCAGCTCGTCCATATTGGGGGGCACAGATACGCAGTATTTT. It translates to CASSSILGGTDTQYF. The full variable domain, rest sourced from reference TRBV18 and TRBJ2-3, is NAGVMQNPRHLVRRRGQEARLRCSPMKGHSHVYWYRQLPEEGLKFMVYLQKENIIDESGMPKERFSAEFPKEGPSILRIQQVVRGDSAAYFCASSSILGGTDTQYFGPGTRLTVL.